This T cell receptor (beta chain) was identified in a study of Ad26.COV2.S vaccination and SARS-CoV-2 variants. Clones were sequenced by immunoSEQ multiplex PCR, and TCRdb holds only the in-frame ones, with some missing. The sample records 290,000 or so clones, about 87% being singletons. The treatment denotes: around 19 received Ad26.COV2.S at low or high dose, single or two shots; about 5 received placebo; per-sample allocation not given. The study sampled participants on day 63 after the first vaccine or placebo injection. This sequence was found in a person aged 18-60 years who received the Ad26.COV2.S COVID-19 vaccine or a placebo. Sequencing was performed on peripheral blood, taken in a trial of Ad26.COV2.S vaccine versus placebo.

CDR3 DNA: TGTGCCTGGAGTGTACTTAAGGGGAGGGCCTATGGCTACACCTTC. Translated: CAWSVLKGRAYGYTF. V usage is TRBV30 and J usage is TRBJ1-2; D is perhaps TRBD1 (5 bases). Germline assignment: CDR1 GTSNPN and CDR2 SVGIG (reference sequence). Deletions cut 0 bases from V and 4 bases from J, with 15 bases between. The CDR3 consists of 15 residues.